The 29 T cell receptor beta chains below all came from one sample that was sequenced in a study of beta chain features in type 1 diabetes. What was sequenced were expressed TCRB transcripts, since all of the isolated RNA had been reverse transcribed. Measured with immunoSEQ multiplex PCR; TCRdb has only the in-frame clones, and not every one. The sample lists around 430,000 clones, roughly 31% seen once, with around 0.065% in the top ten. What was sequenced was naive CD4+ T cells from blood. All receptors derive from a man in his late teens or twenties in good health.

The V call is TRBV7-9, the J call TRBJ2-1; D is uncertain. Looked up from germline, CDR1 is SEHNR and CDR2 is FQNEAQ (reference sequence). This CDR3 is 12 amino acids long. V was trimmed by 5 bases and J by 0 bases, leaving 2 bases between them. CDR3 loop: CASSRSYNEQFF. The CDR3 DNA sequence: TGTGCCAGCAGCCGCTCCTACAATGAGCAGTTCTTC.

With respect to this clone: Other DNA sequences of this sample code for an identical CDR3. The chain recombines TRBV7-2 with TRBJ2-5, with D perhaps matching TRBD1 (5 bases). The CDR3 runs 14 residues. Per germline, CDR1 SGHTA and CDR2 FQGNSA. V lost 0 bases and J lost 5, with 10 bases in between. CDR3 sequence (DNA): TGTGCCAGCAGCTTAGCGGGGCCCGGCGAGACCCAGTACTTC. It encodes CASSLAGPGETQYF.

The genes are TRBV5-6 and TRBJ2-4; either TRBD1 or TRBD2 may fit D (5 bases each). In germline, CDR1 is SGHDT, CDR2 YYEEEE. The V and J ends lost 3 bases and 0 bases respectively, with 13 bases between them. The CDR3 totals 16 residues. CDR3 region: CASSWKGPEAKNIQYF. CDR3 DNA: TGTGCCAGCAGCTGGAAGGGACCGGAAGCCAAAAACATTCAGTACTTC.

Points on this clone: Different DNA sequences within this sample yield the same CDR3. The V call is TRBV9, the J call TRBJ2-7; 7 bases map to TRBD1. Trimming removed 0 bases from V and 1 base from J; junction bases left unmatched: 4. This CDR3 comprises 15 residues. CDR1 SGDLS and CDR2 YYNGEE come from the germline V gene. The CDR3 region is CASSVVAGGSYEQYF. CDR3 DNA sequence: TGTGCCAGCAGCGTAGTAGCAGGGGGATCCTACGAGCAGTACTTC.

This clone appeared a few times. This CDR3 reads CASSLSSGEETQYF. As DNA, the CDR3 is TGCGCCAGCAGCTTATCTTCGGGGGAAGAGACCCAGTACTTC. The chain couples TRBV5-1 to TRBJ2-5; a possible D gene is TRBD2 (6 bases). V lost 2 bases, J lost 3 bases, and 11 bases lay in between. Germline loops: CDR1 SGHRS, CDR2 YFSETQ. The CDR3 loop spans 14 amino acids.

The table lists this clone with a few counts. This rearrangement joins TRBV25-1 to TRBJ2-2, with 9 bases lining up with TRBD1. Looked up from germline, CDR1 is MGHDK and CDR2 is SYGVNS. The CDR3 totals 14 residues. The V and J ends lost 7 bases and 4 bases, in that order; junction bases with no gene match: 4. The CDR3 sequence is CASTGTGFTGELFF. The CDR3 DNA sequence: TGTGCCAGCACCGGGACAGGGTTCACCGGGGAGCTGTTTTTT. Filled out from reference TRBV25-1 and TRBJ2-2, the complete variable domain reads EADIYQTPRYLVIGTGKKITLECSQTMGHDKMYWYQQDPGMELHLIHYSYGVNSTEKGDLSSESTVSRIRTEHFPLTLESARPSHTSQYLCASTGTGFTGELFFGEGSRLTVL.

This clone was picked up a small number of times. The J gene is TRBJ1-5, the V gene TRBV30; TRBD1 is a possible D gene (5 bases). The CDR3 sequence is 12 residues long. The germline CDR1 and CDR2 sequences are GTSNPN and SVGIG (reference sequence). V was cut by 2 bases and J by 5 bases, with 7 bases left in between. CDR3 bases: TGTGCCTGGAGTAGGGACTATCAGCCCCAGCATTTT. Its protein is CAWSRDYQPQHF.

V is TRBV28 and J is TRBJ2-7; 9 bases are shared with TRBD2. The CDR3 runs to 16 residues. V was pared by 8 bases and J by 0 bases, with 11 bases of the junction left unmatched. The germline V gene encodes CDR1 MDHEN and CDR2 SYDVKM. In DNA form, the CDR3 reads TGTGCCAGCGGAGATAGCGGGAGAGGGGTCTCCTACGAGCAGTACTTC. Amino acids: CASGDSGRGVSYEQYF.

The table lists this clone with a few counts. The chain carries TRBV15 and TRBJ2-1; TRBD2 matches 7 bases. This CDR3 has 13 residues. V gave up 3 bases and J gave up 10 bases; unmatched junction bases: 6. CDR1 is LNHNV and CDR2 is YYDKDF in the germline V gene (reference sequence). CDR3 residues: CATSSLAVGEQFF. The CDR3 coding sequence is TGTGCCACCAGCAGCCTAGCGGTAGGGGAGCAGTTCTTC.

This sequence joins TRBV25-1 and TRBJ2-1, with a possible D match to TRBD2 (5 bases). Germline V gene data show CDR1 as MGHDK and CDR2 as SYGVNS. This CDR3 region has 14 residues. V gave up 2 bases and J gave up 9 bases, with 14 bases separating them. CDR3 sequence reads: CASSERLASVEQFF. The DNA for the CDR3 is TGTGCCAGCAGTGAACGCCTAGCCTCCGTTGAGCAGTTCTTC. The variable domain in full, completed from reference TRBV25-1 and TRBJ2-1, reads EADIYQTPRYLVIGTGKKITLECSQTMGHDKMYWYQQDPGMELHLIHYSYGVNSTEKGDLSSESTVSRIRTEHFPLTLESARPSHTSQYLCASSERLASVEQFFGPGTRLTVL.

CDR3 DNA: TGTGCCATCAGTGACAGGAGCTCCTACAATGAGCAGTTCTTC. Translated, it gives CAISDRSSYNEQFF. This chain joins TRBV10-3 and TRBJ2-1; D is undetermined. The CDR3 has 14 residues. The germline CDR1 and CDR2 sequences are ENHRY and SYGVKD. With 3 bases removed from V and 0 bases from J, the gap between germline ends came to 6 bases.

The chain recombines TRBV7-9 with TRBJ1-2; D may be TRBD1 (5 bases). Germline V CDR1 and CDR2: SEHNR, FQNEAQ (reference sequence). The V end lost 4 bases, the J end lost 5 bases, and 17 bases lay between the germline ends. The CDR3 runs to 15 residues. CDR3: CASSSRDGRLYGYTF. CDR3 coding DNA: TGTGCCAGCAGCTCCCGGGACGGCAGGCTTTATGGCTACACCTTC.

This clone was seen a few times. This chain links TRBV30 with TRBJ2-3; D not certain. This CDR3 comprises 13 residues. The V end was cut by 0 bases, the J end by 4 bases, with 8 bases between. From germline, CDR1 is GTSNPN and CDR2 SVGIG (reference sequence). The CDR3 sequence: CAWSVNQPDTQYF. The CDR3 DNA is TGTGCCTGGAGTGTTAACCAGCCAGATACGCAGTATTTT.

The CDR3, as DNA: TGTGCCAGCAGCTTAGACTCAGCGGACCCATTTCTTCAGTACTTC. Translation gives CASSLDSADPFLQYF. This chain links TRBV7-6 with TRBJ2-5; perhaps TRBD2 as D (5 bases). The CDR3 is 15 amino acids. Germline V gene lookup returns CDR1 SGHVS and CDR2 FNYEAQ. V was shortened by 1 base and J by 11 bases, with 20 bases between the two germline ends.

As for this clone: Other DNA sequences in this specimen translate into the identical CDR3. V and J are TRBV30 and TRBJ2-2, with no clear D. The CDR3 consists of 13 residues. Trimming stripped 2 bases from V and 5 bases from J, with 9 bases between. From germline, CDR1 is GTSNPN and CDR2 SVGIG (reference sequence). Here the CDR3 reads CAWSQRGTGELFF. The CDR3 bases are TGTGCCTGGAGTCAGCGTGGAACCGGGGAGCTGTTTTTT.

CDR3 amino acids: CASTGQGISYEQYF. Here the CDR3 DNA reads TGTGCCAGCACGGGGCAGGGGATCTCCTACGAGCAGTACTTC. This chain links TRBV2 with TRBJ2-7, with D possibly TRBD1 on 6 matching bases. Germline CDR1 is SNHLY and CDR2 is FYNNEI. The CDR3 has 14 amino acids. V was cut by 7 bases and J by 0 bases, with 13 bases left in between.

The chain employs TRBV2 and TRBJ2-1, with 8 bases identical to TRBD2. CDR3 length: 14 amino acids. Per the germline V gene, CDR1 is SNHLY and CDR2 is FYNNEI. V shed 3 bases and J 6 bases; nucleotides not matched to a gene: 4. The CDR3 reads CASSDREGFNEQFF. DNA of the CDR3: TGTGCCAGCAGTGACCGGGAGGGTTTCAATGAGCAGTTCTTC.

J is TRBJ2-7 and V is TRBV2; TRBD1 matches 10 bases. From germline, CDR1 is SNHLY and CDR2 FYNNEI. The CDR3 is 16 amino acids. Trimming removed 6 bases from V and 5 bases from J; junction bases left unmatched: 13. In DNA form, the CDR3 reads TGTGCCAGCAGCGCAGCCACCGGGACAGGGGTTCACGAGCAGTACTTC. Amino acids: CASSAATGTGVHEQYF.

J is TRBJ2-3 and V is TRBV4-1; D unresolved. CDR1 MGHRA and CDR2 YSYEKL come from the germline V gene. This CDR3 region has 13 residues. V lost 9 bases and J lost 2, with 12 bases in between. The CDR3 sequence: CASTWGSTDTQYF. Written as DNA, the CDR3 is TGCGCCAGTACGTGGGGATCCACAGATACGCAGTATTTT.

This clone has just a few counts. The chain joins TRBV2 to TRBJ2-7; perhaps TRBD1 as D (6 bases). Looked up from germline, CDR1 is SNHLY and CDR2 is FYNNEI. The CDR3 totals 11 residues. V gave up 5 bases and J gave up 9 bases, with 11 bases separating them. CDR3 coding DNA: TGTGCCAGCAGTACAGGGTCCCGGCAGTACTTC. Amino acid sequence: CASSTGSRQYF.

The chain has TRBV29-1 and TRBJ2-5; a possible D gene is TRBD2 (6 bases). Trimming took 4 bases from V and 2 from J, leaving 17 bases between them. The CDR3 consists of 15 residues. Germline loops: CDR1 SQVTM, CDR2 ANQGSEA. In DNA form, the CDR3 reads TGCAGCGTTGGTGGGTTGCGGGAAACTCAAGAGACCCAGTACTTC. Protein product: CSVGGLRETQETQYF.

The rearrangement joins TRBV7-2 to TRBJ1-1; D might be TRBD1 (5 bases). The germline V and J ends were trimmed by 3 bases and 6 bases, with 11 bases remaining between them. Germline values: CDR1 SGHTA, CDR2 FQGNSA. CDR3 size: 13 residues. This chain's CDR3 is CASSFKGAAEAFF. The DNA of the CDR3 is TGTGCCAGCAGCTTCAAAGGGGCGGCTGAAGCTTTCTTT. Filled out from reference TRBV7-2 and TRBJ1-1, the complete variable domain reads GAGVSQSPSNKVTEKGKDVELRCDPISGHTALYWYRQSLGQGLEFLIYFQGNSAPDKSGLPSDRFSAERTGGSVSTLTIQRTQQEDSAVYLCASSFKGAAEAFFGQGTRLTVV.

V usage is TRBV4-1 and J usage is TRBJ2-1; D possibly matches TRBD1 or TRBD2 (5 bases each). V lost 0 bases to trimming and J lost 3 bases, with 9 bases between them. The CDR3 sequence is 15 residues long. Germline V gives CDR1 MGHRA, CDR2 YSYEKL. The CDR3 nucleotides read TGCGCCAGCAGCCAAGACGAGGGGAACTACAATGAGCAGTTCTTC. Amino acids: CASSQDEGNYNEQFF.

The chain combines TRBV19 with TRBJ2-7; unclear D gene. The CDR3 length is 12 residues. CDR1 is LNHDA and CDR2 is SQIVND in the germline V gene (reference sequence). The V gene lost 5 bases and the J gene lost 1 base, with 6 bases spanning the gap. CDR3 loop: CASSGPSYEQYF. CDR3 in DNA: TGTGCCAGTAGTGGACCTTCCTACGAGCAGTACTTC.

The CDR3 loop reads CAWSVAGVPIQYF. Here the CDR3 DNA reads TGTGCCTGGAGTGTAGCGGGAGTTCCCATTCAGTACTTC. This sequence joins TRBV30 and TRBJ2-4; 8 nucleotides align to TRBD2. The CDR3 is 13 residues long. Germline assignment: CDR1 GTSNPN and CDR2 SVGIG (reference sequence). The junction had 4 bases not matched to a gene; V was cut back by 0 bases and J by 9 bases.

The chain couples TRBV14 to TRBJ2-3; perhaps TRBD2 as D (6 bases). The CDR3 has 16 amino acids. V lost 4 bases and J lost 3, with 17 bases in between. CDR1 is SGHDN, CDR2 FVKESK, per germline. The CDR3 sequence: CASSPGVASGTDTQYF. The CDR3 DNA sequence: TGTGCCAGCAGCCCGGGAGTCGCTTCTGGGACAGATACGCAGTATTTT.

The chain recombines TRBV9 with TRBJ2-7; D remains ambiguous. Germline CDR1 SGDLS, CDR2 YYNGEE. The CDR3 extends over 13 amino acids. The V end was cut by 7 bases, the J end by 3 bases, with 14 bases between. CDR3 protein: CASGSAGSYEQYF. CDR3 nucleotides: TGTGCCAGCGGGTCGGCCGGCAGCTACGAGCAGTACTTC.

This clone came up a few times. The V call is TRBV15, the J call TRBJ2-5; D unclear. CDR3 length: 13 amino acids. Germline CDR1 and CDR2: LNHNV and YYDKDF (reference sequence). Trimming pared 1 base from V and 5 bases from J, leaving 8 bases between. The CDR3 DNA reads TGTGCCACCAGCAGAGGGGCCCGGGAGACCCAGTACTTC. Its protein product is CATSRGARETQYF.

The J gene is TRBJ2-3, the V gene TRBV18, with 7 nucleotides matching TRBD1. This CDR3 spans 15 amino acids. After removal of 3 bases from V and 6 bases from J, the junction contained 9 bases not matched to a gene. Germline assignment: CDR1 KGHSH and CDR2 LQKENI. The CDR3 DNA reads TGTGCCAGCTCACCTGGACAGGCCCAGGGGGATACGCAGTATTTT. Amino acid sequence: CASSPGQAQGDTQYF.